The rows below give T cell receptor beta chains drawn from one sample of a study of OX40 agonist ivuxolimab in advanced cancers. Some clones are missing from TCRdb's copy, which holds only in-frame ones; the method was immunoSEQ multiplex PCR. Of fewer than 200,000 clones listed, 90% to 95% are singletons. The starting material was CD4+ or CD8+ T cells sorted from blood, obtained in a trial of the OX40 agonist ivuxolimab. These receptor sequences come from an adult with an advanced solid tumor such as melanoma, head and neck, liver or kidney cancer. CDR3s include the opening cysteine and the closing phenylalanine or tryptophan. D genes are given only for firm matches. Expanded clones are given a class, and other clones once, few, many or no size at all.

D gene: TRBD1; V gene: TRBV5-4; J gene: TRBJ2-5; clone size: .; CDR3 DNA: TGTGCCAGCAGCTTGGCAGGGGGCAGAGAGACCCAGTACTTC; CDR3 protein: CASSLAGGRETQYF
D gene: TRBD1; V gene: TRBV5-4; J gene: TRBJ2-3; clone size: .; CDR3 DNA: TGTGCCAGCAGCTTGGTTAGGGACAGGGCTGCGCAGTATTTT; CDR3 protein: CASSLVRDRAAQYF
D gene: .; V gene: TRBV4-3; J gene: TRBJ1-3; clone size: .; CDR3 DNA: TGCGCCAGCAGCCAAGAATACGGGGGACGGGCTGGAAACACCATATATTTT; CDR3 protein: CASSQEYGGRAGNTIYF
D gene: .; V gene: TRBV7-9; J gene: TRBJ2-7; clone size: .; CDR3 DNA: TGTGCCAGCAGCTTACGGGCCCCACTAGACCACGAGCAGTACTTC; CDR3 protein: CASSLRAPLDHEQYF
D gene: TRBD1; V gene: TRBV20-1; J gene: TRBJ1-2; clone size: .; CDR3 DNA: TGCAGTGCTCTGACAGGGATAGGCTACACCTTC; CDR3 protein: CSALTGIGYTF
D gene: .; V gene: TRBV21-1; J gene: TRBJ2-5; clone size: .; CDR3 DNA: TGTGCCAGCAGCACCCGGACCCGCAGGGGAGAGACCCAGTACTTC; CDR3 protein: CASSTRTRRGETQYF
D gene: TRBD2; V gene: TRBV10-1; J gene: TRBJ2-3; clone size: .; CDR3 DNA: TGCGCCAGCAGTGCAGAACTAGCGGTTAGCACAGATACGCAGTATTTT; CDR3 protein: CASSAELAVSTDTQYF
D gene: .; V gene: TRBV4-1; J gene: TRBJ1-4; clone size: .; CDR3 DNA: TGCGCCAGCAGCCACAAGATCGGTGGCACTAATGAAAAACTGTTTTTT; CDR3 protein: CASSHKIGGTNEKLFF
D gene: .; V gene: TRBV7-2; J gene: TRBJ2-3; clone size: .; CDR3 DNA: TGTGCCAGCAGCTTAGGACCTATTCAGTATTTT; CDR3 protein: CASSLGPIQYF
D gene: TRBD1; V gene: TRBV14; J gene: TRBJ1-1; clone size: .; CDR3 DNA: TGTGCCAGCAGCCAAGGCCACAGGGGCGGGACTGAAGCTTTCTTT; CDR3 protein: CASSQGHRGGTEAFF
D gene: .; V gene: TRBV4-3; J gene: TRBJ1-4; clone size: .; CDR3 DNA: TGCGCCAGCAGCCAAGAGGTGTTGGGGTCAACTAATGAAAAACTGTTTTTT; CDR3 protein: CASSQEVLGSTNEKLFF
D gene: TRBD1; V gene: TRBV27; J gene: TRBJ1-4; clone size: .; CDR3 DNA: TGTGTCAGCAAGGAACAGGGGCGAGAAAAACTGTTTTTT; CDR3 protein: CVSKEQGREKLFF
D gene: .; V gene: TRBV7-9; J gene: TRBJ1-2; clone size: .; CDR3 DNA: TGTGCCAGCAGCTTCGGACAGAGCTATGGCTACACCTTC; CDR3 protein: CASSFGQSYGYTF
D gene: .; V gene: TRBV4-1; J gene: TRBJ1-1; clone size: .; CDR3 DNA: TGCGCCAGCAGCCAAGGCCTCGGGAGGGCCACTGAAGCTTTCTTT; CDR3 protein: CASSQGLGRATEAFF
D gene: TRBD2; V gene: TRBV7-2; J gene: TRBJ2-7; clone size: .; CDR3 DNA: TGTGCCAGCAGCTTGAGACTAGCGGGAGGTTTAGACGAGCAGTACTTC; CDR3 protein: CASSLRLAGGLDEQYF
D gene: .; V gene: TRBV7-2; J gene: TRBJ1-5; clone size: .; CDR3 DNA: TGTGCCAGCAGCTTAGAGAGGGGTTTCAAGCCCCAGCATTTT; CDR3 protein: CASSLERGFKPQHF
D gene: .; V gene: TRBV4-3; J gene: TRBJ1-5; clone size: .; CDR3 DNA: TGCGCCAGCAGTGGTGCTAGGAATCAGCCCCAGCATTTT; CDR3 protein: CASSGARNQPQHF
D gene: .; V gene: TRBV6-5; J gene: TRBJ1-2; clone size: .; CDR3 DNA: TGTGCCAGCAGTTATAGCAGCCTCTATGGCTACACCTTC; CDR3 protein: CASSYSSLYGYTF
D gene: TRBD1; V gene: TRBV7-2; J gene: TRBJ2-1; clone size: .; CDR3 DNA: TGTGCCAGCAGCCCGGACAGGGCCTCCTACAATGAGCAGTTCTTC; CDR3 protein: CASSPDRASYNEQFF
D gene: TRBD1; V gene: TRBV28; J gene: TRBJ1-6; clone size: .; CDR3 DNA: TGTGCCAGCGAATCCAGGGGGATTTATAATTCACCCCTCCACTTT; CDR3 protein: CASESRGIYNSPLHF
D gene: TRBD1; V gene: TRBV7-8; J gene: TRBJ1-1; clone size: .; CDR3 DNA: TGTGCCAGCAGCTTAGTAGGGACAGGGAACACTGAAGCTTTCTTT; CDR3 protein: CASSLVGTGNTEAFF
D gene: .; V gene: TRBV5-6; J gene: TRBJ1-1; clone size: once; CDR3 DNA: TGTGCCAGCACCGGACGGGGGGGTCTTGAAGCTTTCTTT; CDR3 protein: CASTGRGGLEAFF
D gene: TRBD1; V gene: TRBV9; J gene: TRBJ2-7; clone size: .; CDR3 DNA: TGTGCCAGCAGCGTAGAGGGACAGGGAACTGGCGAGCAGTACTTC; CDR3 protein: CASSVEGQGTGEQYF
D gene: TRBD2; V gene: TRBV5-1; J gene: TRBJ2-7; clone size: .; CDR3 DNA: TGCGCCAGCAGCATCGGGACTAGCGGGAGACTGACCTACGAGCAGTACTTC; CDR3 protein: CASSIGTSGRLTYEQYF
D gene: .; V gene: TRBV7-2; J gene: TRBJ2-1; clone size: .; CDR3 DNA: TGTGCCAGCTCGCCGTACTCCTACAATGAGCAGTTCTTC; CDR3 protein: CASSPYSYNEQFF
D gene: .; V gene: TRBV18; J gene: TRBJ1-1; clone size: .; CDR3 DNA: TGTGCCAGCTCACTGACGGAGAACACTGAAGCTTTCTTT; CDR3 protein: CASSLTENTEAFF
D gene: TRBD1; V gene: TRBV5-1; J gene: TRBJ1-6; clone size: .; CDR3 DNA: TGCGCCAGCAGCTTGGGGACAGGTGGGAATTCACCCCTCCACTTT; CDR3 protein: CASSLGTGGNSPLHF
D gene: .; V gene: TRBV7-6; J gene: TRBJ2-1; clone size: .; CDR3 DNA: TGTGCCAGCAGCCTAGGACGGAACAATGAGCAGTTCTTC; CDR3 protein: CASSLGRNNEQFF
D gene: .; V gene: TRBV15; J gene: TRBJ1-5; clone size: .; CDR3 DNA: TGTGCCACCAGCAAGTCCAGTAGCAATCAGCCCCAGCATTTT; CDR3 protein: CATSKSSSNQPQHF
D gene: TRBD1; V gene: TRBV7-2; J gene: TRBJ2-3; clone size: .; CDR3 DNA: TGTGCCAGCAGCTTAAGAGGGGACAGGGGGACAGATACGCAGTATTTT; CDR3 protein: CASSLRGDRGTDTQYF
D gene: TRBD1; V gene: TRBV6-6; J gene: TRBJ2-1; clone size: .; CDR3 DNA: TGTGCCAGCAGTTACTTAGCCGGACAGGGCGGGCAGTTCTTC; CDR3 protein: CASSYLAGQGGQFF
D gene: TRBD1; V gene: TRBV27; J gene: TRBJ2-7; clone size: .; CDR3 DNA: TGTGCCAGCAGTTTATTAGGGACAGGACCTTACGAGCAGTACTTC; CDR3 protein: CASSLLGTGPYEQYF
D gene: TRBD2; V gene: TRBV4-3; J gene: TRBJ2-5; clone size: .; CDR3 DNA: TGCGCCAGCAGCCAAGATGGGAGGGGATTAACGGGGGAGGCCCAGTACTTC; CDR3 protein: CASSQDGRGLTGEAQYF
D gene: .; V gene: TRBV5-6; J gene: TRBJ1-1; clone size: once; CDR3 DNA: TGTGCCAGCAGCGGACCAGGGTTACTGGCTTTCTTT; CDR3 protein: CASSGPGLLAFF
D gene: .; V gene: TRBV7-9; J gene: TRBJ1-1; clone size: .; CDR3 DNA: TGTGCCAGCAGCTTAGGTGTCAGCGGGACTGAAGCTTTCTTT; CDR3 protein: CASSLGVSGTEAFF
D gene: TRBD1; V gene: TRBV18; J gene: TRBJ1-1; clone size: .; CDR3 DNA: TGTGCCAGCTCACCACGAAGACAGGGGGCCCTGAACACTGAAGCTTTCTTT; CDR3 protein: CASSPRRQGALNTEAFF
D gene: .; V gene: TRBV9; J gene: TRBJ1-2; clone size: .; CDR3 DNA: TGTGCCAGCAGCGTAATGGAAACGGGGTCGTGGGGTGGCTACACCTTC; CDR3 protein: CASSVMETGSWGGYTF
D gene: .; V gene: TRBV10-3; J gene: TRBJ2-2; clone size: .; CDR3 DNA: TGTGCCATCAGGGAGGGGACAGACCCGACCGGGGAGCTGTTTTTT; CDR3 protein: CAIREGTDPTGELFF
D gene: .; V gene: TRBV14; J gene: TRBJ2-4; clone size: .; CDR3 DNA: TGTGCCAGCAGCCTTGGGGGTGCAAACATTCAGTACTTC; CDR3 protein: CASSLGGANIQYF
D gene: .; V gene: TRBV29-1; J gene: TRBJ1-2; clone size: .; CDR3 DNA: TGCAGCGTTTACCGGGGAGGCCAGGACTATGGCTACACCTTC; CDR3 protein: CSVYRGGQDYGYTF
D gene: TRBD1; V gene: TRBV19; J gene: TRBJ2-7; clone size: .; CDR3 DNA: TGTGCCAGTAGTGCCGCGGTTCCCGGGACAGGGCTTTACGAGCAGTACTTC; CDR3 protein: CASSAAVPGTGLYEQYF
D gene: .; V gene: TRBV4-3; J gene: TRBJ2-2; clone size: .; CDR3 DNA: TGCGCCAGCAGCGGAAGGCCGGGACTTTTAGCCGGGGAGCTGTTTTTT; CDR3 protein: CASSGRPGLLAGELFF
D gene: TRBD1; V gene: TRBV5-1; J gene: TRBJ1-2; clone size: few; CDR3 DNA: TGCGCCAGCAGCTTCAGTTTCGGACAGGACTATGGCTACACCTTC; CDR3 protein: CASSFSFGQDYGYTF
D gene: .; V gene: TRBV19; J gene: TRBJ2-5; clone size: .; CDR3 DNA: TGTGCCAGTAGTATCGGGACTCAGGGGGAGACCCAGTACTTC; CDR3 protein: CASSIGTQGETQYF
D gene: .; V gene: TRBV6-5; J gene: TRBJ2-7; clone size: .; CDR3 DNA: TGTGCCAGCAAAGATGGAGGGGCAGGGTCCGCCGAGCAGTACTTC; CDR3 protein: CASKDGGAGSAEQYF
D gene: .; V gene: TRBV5-1; J gene: TRBJ2-6; clone size: once; CDR3 DNA: TGCGCCAGCAGCTACGGGGATGCCGGGGCCAACGTCCTGACTTTC; CDR3 protein: CASSYGDAGANVLTF
D gene: .; V gene: TRBV19; J gene: TRBJ2-1; clone size: .; CDR3 DNA: TGTGCCAGTACGGGGGACTACAATGAGCAGTTCTTC; CDR3 protein: CASTGDYNEQFF
D gene: TRBD2; V gene: TRBV5-6; J gene: TRBJ2-3; clone size: .; CDR3 DNA: TGTGCCAGCAGCCCCCGGCGGGGGGCCCCCTCCCCCCCAGATACGCAGTATTTT; CDR3 protein: CASSPRRGAPSPPDTQYF
D gene: TRBD1; V gene: TRBV2; J gene: TRBJ2-1; clone size: .; CDR3 DNA: TGTGCCTGCGTTGGGACAGGGGGATACAATGAGCAGTTCTTC; CDR3 protein: CACVGTGGYNEQFF
D gene: TRBD1; V gene: TRBV28; J gene: TRBJ1-3; clone size: .; CDR3 DNA: TGTGCCAGCAGCTGGGACAGGGCCGGAAACACCATATATTTT; CDR3 protein: CASSWDRAGNTIYF
D gene: .; V gene: TRBV19; J gene: TRBJ2-1; clone size: .; CDR3 DNA: TGTGCCAGTAGTATCGAAGCACAGGCATACAATGAGCAGTTCTTC; CDR3 protein: CASSIEAQAYNEQFF